This T cell receptor beta chain was found in a study of blood T cell repertoires in COVID-19. About the study: From T cells, B-cell-depleted T cells, or PBMCs came the material, which was cDNA or gDNA.

Cohort assignment relied on participant-reported clinical history. A COVID-19 case had been met by exposed participants during the 2 weeks before study entry. The table came from immunoSEQ multiplex PCR; TCRdb's copy has only in-frame clones and leaves some out. The repertoire consists of 260,000 or so clones, with about four fifths occurring once and the leading ten covering around 3.5%. The junction had 12 bases not matched to a gene; V was cut back by 5 bases and J by 1 base. Germline V gives CDR1 SGHNT, CDR2 YYREEE (reference sequence). This CDR3 spans 18 amino acids. The rearrangement uses TRBV5-4 and TRBJ1-3; the match to TRBD1 covers 10 bases. The sequenced material came from PBMCs or T cells enriched from blood (not recorded which). The sequence derives from a woman aged 40 to 55 who had been exposed to COVID-19. CDR3 amino acids: CASSRGGTGVLSGNTIYF. For the CDR3, the DNA is TGTGCCAGCAGTCGAGGGGGGACAGGGGTTCTATCTGGAAACACCATATATTTT.